The entry below gives a single T cell receptor (beta chain) sequence along with its context. Profiled with immunoSEQ multiplex PCR; TCRdb holds only in-frame clones, not every one. The data contain 600,000 to 750,000 clones, around 72% of them seen just once; the ten biggest clones take up about 2%. The data were obtained in a study of shared clonotypes between healthy human individuals. The V gene's germline CDR1 is SGDLS and CDR2 YYNGEE. This CDR3 comprises 14 residues. V dropped 4 bases and J dropped 4; count of bases not matched to a gene: 4. Input material: memory CD4+ T cells sorted from blood. Indicated subset: CD45RA-negative fraction. The sequence derives from a woman in her 30s in good health. The rearrangement links TRBV9 to TRBJ1-1, with 10 bases that match TRBD1. DNA of the CDR3: TGTGCCAGCAGCCCAGGGACAGGGGCCACTGAAGCTTTCTTT. This codes for CASSPGTGATEAFF. Drawing the rest from reference TRBV9 and TRBJ1-1, the complete variable domain is DSGVTQTPKHLITATGQRVTLRCSPRSGDLSVYWYQQSLDQGLQFLIQYYNGEERAKGNILERFSAQQFPDLHSELNLSSLELGDSALYFCASSPGTGATEAFFGQGTRLTVV.